This TCR beta chain is drawn from a study of control samples from healthy donors and cancer patients. Sequencing was performed with immunoSEQ multiplex PCR; in TCRdb, only in-frame clones are kept and a portion is missing. The profile shows about 68,000 clones, about 83% of them singletons. V was cut by 1 base and J by 4 bases, with 13 bases left in between. This CDR3 is 14 amino acids long. Looked up from germline, CDR1 is GTSNPN and CDR2 is SVGIG (reference sequence). The chain joins TRBV30 to TRBJ1-2; tentatively, D is TRBD1 (6 bases). The sample consisted of blood. This clonotype originated in a man in his sixties in good health. As DNA, the CDR3 is TGTGCCTGGAGTGGATACAGGGCTTTCTATGGCTACACCTTC. It codes for CAWSGYRAFYGYTF.